What follows are 2 T cell receptor beta chains derived from one specimen sequenced in a study of blood T cell repertoires in COVID-19. Here immunoSEQ multiplex PCR was the method, and the copy in TCRdb shows in-frame clones only, minus some. The sample records approximately 130,000 clones, about 86% being singletons. Sequencing input: peripheral blood. The origin of the receptors is a woman in her sixties with active or convalescent COVID-19.

The gene calls are TRBV2 and TRBJ1-2, with unresolved D. Looked up from germline, CDR1 is SNHLY and CDR2 is FYNNEI. V gave up 3 bases and J gave up 8 bases, with 19 bases separating them. The CDR3 runs 15 residues. The CDR3 bases are TGTGCCAGCAGTGACTCTTGGCTGCCGGCTAGGGGCTACACCTTC. It specifies CASSDSWLPARGYTF.

J is TRBJ1-1 and V is TRBV7-2, with D possibly TRBD1 on 5 matching bases. The CDR3 runs to 15 residues. Trimming pared 3 bases from V and 4 bases from J, leaving 15 bases between. Germline V lookup: CDR1 SGHTA, CDR2 FQGNSA. CDR3 bases: TGTGCCAGCAGCTTCCAACAGGTCTTGGGCACTGAAGCTTTCTTT. It yields the protein CASSFQQVLGTEAFF.